This TCR beta chain originates from a study of blood T cell repertoires in COVID-19. Study context: COVID-19 samples from acute and convalescent phases originated in the United States, Italy and Spain. T cells, B-cell-depleted T cells, or PBMCs provided the cDNA or gDNA that served as material.

The CDR3 length is 13 residues. V trimming: 10 bases; J trimming: 5 bases; junction bases outside the gene matches: 7. The V gene's germline CDR1 is LNHDA and CDR2 SQIVND (reference sequence). Study processing details: Cell counts per sample came from amplifying reference gene primers. The method was immunoSEQ multiplex PCR; TCRdb's version includes in-frame clones alone and lacks a portion of them. V and J calls and clone size are as listed in that table; D and trimming were resolved from the DNA. The sample carries tens of thousands of clones, roughly 89% recorded once. Input material: peripheral blood. The TCR comes from a woman in her forties or fifties with acute or convalescent COVID-19. The gene calls are TRBV19 and TRBJ1-5; 8 bases align to TRBD1. The CDR3 region has the DNA TGTGCCACCGCGACAGGGGCCGATCAGCCCCAGCATTTT. Protein: CATATGADQPQHF.